This T cell receptor (beta chain) came from a study of control samples from healthy donors and cancer patients. Profiling relied on immunoSEQ multiplex PCR, and the TCRdb table lists in-frame clones only, not all of them. The table includes around 110,000 clones, about 93% detected once. Sequencing was carried out using blood. The receptor was derived from a man aged 25 to 45 in good health.

CDR3 loop: CASSLDREYDGYTF. For the CDR3, the DNA is TGTGCCAGCAGCTTAGACAGGGAATATGACGGCTACACCTTC. The rearrangement uses TRBV12-1 and TRBJ1-2; the table calls TRBD1, which could not be checked here. TRBV12-1 constitutes a pseudogene. CDR3 size: 14 residues.